This is a list of T cell receptor beta chains from one sample in a study of blood T cell repertoires in COVID-19. Sequencing used immunoSEQ multiplex PCR; TCRdb keeps in-frame clones, though not all of them. The sample contains some 120,000 clones, about nine tenths of which appear only once. The sequenced sample consisted of peripheral blood. The source of these receptors is a human donor with active COVID-19. The donor label of this sample is uncertain. The CDR3 runs from the conserved cysteine through the conserved F or W. The D gene is left open where the match is weak. Part of the rows lack a size; the others show once, few, many or a class for expanded clones.

CDR3: CASSYSKLDWRGAYGANVLTF
DNA: TGTGCCAGCAGTTACTCGAAACTCGACTGGCGGGGGGCGTATGGGGCCAACGTCCTGACTTTC
D: TRBD2
V: TRBV6-2/TRBV6-3
J: TRBJ2-6
size: .

CDR3: CASSADRVNQPQHF
DNA: TGTGCCAGCAGCGCGGACAGGGTCAATCAGCCCCAGCATTTT
D: TRBD1
V: TRBV2
J: TRBJ1-5
size: .

CDR3: CASSLGGLTYEQYF
DNA: TGTGCCAGCAGTCTAGGGGGCCTGACCTACGAGCAGTACTTC
D: TRBD1
V: TRBV2
J: TRBJ2-7
size: .

CDR3: CASSVDPSGGFYEQYF
DNA: TGTGCCAGCAGCGTAGATCCTAGCGGGGGGTTCTACGAGCAGTACTTC
D: TRBD2
V: TRBV9
J: TRBJ2-7
size: .

CDR3: CASSLGQGYYGYTF
DNA: TGTGCCAGCAGTTTAGGGCAGGGGTACTATGGCTACACCTTC
D: .
V: TRBV27
J: TRBJ1-2
size: .

CDR3: CASRQSPQPQHF
DNA: TGTGCCAGTAGGCAGTCTCCTCAGCCCCAGCATTTT
D: .
V: TRBV19
J: TRBJ1-5
size: .

CDR3: CASSQSQGLYNEQFF
DNA: TGTGCCAGCTCTCAGAGTCAGGGACTCTACAATGAGCAGTTCTTC
D: .
V: TRBV18
J: TRBJ2-1
size: .

CDR3: CASSLASAGGRETQYF
DNA: TGTGCCAGCAGCTTAGCAAGTGCGGGGGGGCGGGAGACCCAGTACTTC
D: TRBD2
V: TRBV7-2
J: TRBJ2-5
size: .

CDR3: CASSFKSSGDNEQFF
DNA: TGTGCCAGCAGCTTCAAGTCTAGCGGGGACAATGAGCAGTTCTTC
D: TRBD2
V: TRBV5-6
J: TRBJ2-1
size: .

CDR3: CASSRKPGASYTGELFF
DNA: TGTGCCAGCAGCCGCAAACCAGGGGCTTCGTACACCGGGGAGCTGTTTTTT
D: .
V: TRBV7-9
J: TRBJ2-2
size: once

CDR3: CASSKRDYYGYTF
DNA: TGCGCCAGCAGTAAGAGGGATTACTATGGCTACACCTTC
D: .
V: TRBV4-3
J: TRBJ1-2
size: .

CDR3: CATSRDRVNYGYTF
DNA: TGTGCCACCAGCAGAGACAGGGTTAACTATGGCTACACCTTC
D: .
V: TRBV15
J: TRBJ1-2
size: few

CDR3: CASSTAGGTNYGYTF
DNA: TGTGCCAGTAGTACCGCAGGAGGCACTAACTATGGCTACACCTTC
D: .
V: TRBV19
J: TRBJ1-2
size: .

CDR3: CASSLTGSPYEQYF
DNA: TGTGCCAGCAGTTTGACAGGTTCCCCCTACGAGCAGTACTTC
D: .
V: TRBV28
J: TRBJ2-7
size: .

CDR3: CASSPTGQGSGEQFF
DNA: TGTGCCAGCAGCCCTACGGGACAGGGTTCAGGTGAGCAGTTCTTC
D: TRBD1
V: TRBV7-3
J: TRBJ2-1
size: .

CDR3: CASSPGSVNEQFF
DNA: TGTGCCAGCAGCCCCGGTTCGGTTAATGAGCAGTTCTTC
D: .
V: TRBV5-4
J: TRBJ2-1
size: .

CDR3: CASSQWPPGQGRNTIYF
DNA: TGCGCCAGCAGCCAATGGCCCCCGGGACAGGGCAGAAACACCATATATTTT
D: TRBD1
V: TRBV4-3
J: TRBJ1-3
size: .

CDR3: CASSLMTRGYTF
DNA: TGTGCCAGCAGCTTAATGACGAGGGGCTACACCTTC
D: .
V: TRBV7-9
J: TRBJ1-2
size: .

CDR3: CASSLAAQGYGYGYTF
DNA: TGTGCCAGCAGCTTAGCCGCACAGGGGTACGGCTATGGCTACACCTTC
D: TRBD1
V: TRBV7-2
J: TRBJ1-2
size: once

CDR3: CASSFGGAGQETQYF
DNA: TGTGCCAGCAGCTTTGGGGGGGCCGGCCAAGAGACCCAGTACTTC
D: .
V: TRBV5-7
J: TRBJ2-5
size: .

CDR3: CASSPSTDTQYF
DNA: TGTGCCAGCAGTCCAAGCACAGATACGCAGTATTTT
D: .
V: TRBV12-3/TRBV12-4
J: TRBJ2-3
size: .

CDR3: CASSPTGLGYTF
DNA: TGTGCCAGCAGCCCGACAGGTCTTGGCTACACCTTC
D: .
V: TRBV14
J: TRBJ1-2
size: once

CDR3: CASSQSGGVYNEQFF
DNA: TGCGCCAGCAGCCAAAGCGGGGGGGTCTACAATGAGCAGTTCTTC
D: TRBD2
V: TRBV4-1
J: TRBJ2-1
size: .

CDR3: CASSFRTSGGYNEQFF
DNA: TGTGCCAGCAGCTTCCGAACTAGCGGGGGTTACAATGAGCAGTTCTTC
D: TRBD2
V: TRBV7-9
J: TRBJ2-1
size: .

CDR3: CASSLQGYDYGYTF
DNA: TGCGCCAGCAGCCTGCAGGGTTACGACTATGGCTACACCTTC
D: .
V: TRBV5-1
J: TRBJ1-2
size: .

CDR3: CATSDSPVLGSNEKLFF
DNA: TGTGCCACCAGTGATTCGCCAGTCCTTGGGAGTAATGAAAAACTGTTTTTT
D: .
V: TRBV24-1
J: TRBJ1-4
size: .

CDR3: CASSQVLDTIYF
DNA: TGCGCCAGCAGCCAAGTTTTAGACACCATATATTTT
D: .
V: TRBV4-1
J: TRBJ1-3
size: .

CDR3: CASSVGGLSNYNEQFF
DNA: TGTGCCAGCAGCGTGGGTGGACTCTCTAACTACAATGAGCAGTTCTTC
D: .
V: TRBV9
J: TRBJ2-1
size: .

CDR3: CASSLKGYEQYF
DNA: TGTGCCAGCAGTTTAAAGGGGTACGAGCAGTACTTC
D: .
V: TRBV27
J: TRBJ2-7
size: once

CDR3: CASSLGQSYEKLFF
DNA: TGTGCCAGCAGTTTGGGACAGTCGTACGAAAAACTGTTTTTT
D: TRBD1
V: TRBV28
J: TRBJ1-4
size: .

CDR3: CSASTGEGQPQHF
DNA: TGCAGTGCTAGTACAGGGGAAGGTCAGCCCCAGCATTTT
D: TRBD1
V: TRBV20-1
J: TRBJ1-5
size: .

CDR3: CASSLAGQAKTQYF
DNA: TGTGCCAGCAGCTTAGCGGGACAAGCGAAGACCCAGTACTTC
D: .
V: TRBV11-2
J: TRBJ2-5
size: .

CDR3: CASSPTGGLTDTQYF
DNA: TGTGCCAGCAGCCCCACAGGGGGTCTCACAGATACGCAGTATTTT
D: TRBD1
V: TRBV7-6
J: TRBJ2-3
size: .

CDR3: CSARRGGEQYF
DNA: TGCAGTGCCCGCCGGGGAGGCGAGCAGTACTTC
D: .
V: TRBV20-1
J: TRBJ2-7
size: once

CDR3: CASTQSSYNSPLHF
DNA: TGTGCCAGCACCCAGTCCTCCTATAATTCACCCCTCCACTTT
D: .
V: TRBV28
J: TRBJ1-6
size: .